This passage covers 27 T cell receptor beta chains from one sample sequenced in a study of regulatory T cells in long-lasting Graves disease. Time point meaning: newly diagnosed GD, antithyroid drugs for less than 3 months. RNA isolated from PBMCs was used to make the TCR library. Arm-PCR with iRepertoire HTBI primers amplified the CDR3 regions for these TCR beta libraries. TCRdb passed the multiplex PCR reads through MiXCR, listing each CDR3 protein once. The sample records about 220,000 distinct CDR3 sequences, roughly 20% being singletons. Another study also made use of these data, one on T cells in Graves' hyperthyroidism and ophthalmopathy.

Sequences were derived from peripheral blood mononuclear cells (PBMCs), sampled at new diagnosis, from a patient treated with antithyroid drugs. These receptors were obtained from a woman between 25 and 40 years old with Graves disease.

This clonotype was seen a single time. This probably arose from a read error, given a far larger clone one base away. The V gene is TRBV2, the J gene TRBJ2-4, with 9 bases lining up with TRBD2. Judging by the DNA end, TRBJ2-1 fits better; the J call may be wrong. Germline CDR1 SNHLY, CDR2 FYNNEI. The CDR3 is made up of 17 amino acids. In DNA, the CDR3 is TGTGCCAGCAGTGGTCTGGCGGGAGGGCCGCGTCTAAAGACCCAGTTCTTC. Amino acid sequence: CASSGLAGGPRLKTQFF.

The V call is TRBV11-2, the J call TRBJ2-7, with TRBD1 identical over 10 bases. Germline V gene lookup returns CDR1 SGHAT and CDR2 FQNNGV. J lost 5 bases, V lost 2 bases, and 12 bases had no gene match. The CDR3 extends over 17 amino acids. For the CDR3, the DNA is TGTGCCAGCAGCTTATCAGCCCCCGGGACAGGGGCCGACGAGCAGTACTTC. This translates into CASSLSAPGTGADEQYF.

This clonotype was recorded at least ten times. The chain has TRBV6-2 or TRBV6-3 and TRBJ2-7, with D perhaps given as TRBD1 or TRBD2 (5 bases each). The germline gives CDR1 MNHEY, CDR2 SVGEGT. The length of the CDR3 is 14 residues. V was trimmed by 2 bases and J by 3 bases, leaving 11 bases between them. The CDR3 loop reads CASSYRGALYEQYF. The CDR3 bases are TGTGCCAGCAGTTACCGAGGGGCCCTCTACGAGCAGTACTTC.

This clonotype has at least ten counts. V usage is TRBV6-2 or TRBV6-3 and J usage is TRBJ1-5; 10 positions match TRBD1. This CDR3 comprises 15 residues. With V trimmed by 5 bases and J by 4 bases, 5 bases remained unmatched. Germline CDR1 reads MNHEY; CDR2 reads SVGEGT. CDR3 coding DNA: TGTGCCAGCAGTCGAGGGACAGGGGAAAATCAGCCCCAGCATTTT. This gives the protein CASSRGTGENQPQHF.

This clonotype was picked up many times. This chain joins TRBV18 and TRBJ1-1; D is ambiguous. V was clipped by 4 bases and J by 5 bases, with 14 bases between them. This CDR3 region has 14 residues. Per germline, CDR1 KGHSH and CDR2 LQKENI. In nucleotides, the CDR3 is TGTGCCAGCTCACGCCTAACGGATGGGACTGAAGCTTTCTTT. Its protein product is CASSRLTDGTEAFF.

This clonotype was recorded many times. The rearrangement joins TRBV6-1 to TRBJ1-2; the match to TRBD1 covers 8 bases. The CDR3 has 14 amino acids. Trimming cost V 1 base and J 7 bases; bases outside gene matches: 5. Germline lookup yields CDR1 MNHNS and CDR2 SASEGT. The CDR3 region is CASSEETGGFGYTF. CDR3 coding DNA: TGTGCCAGCAGTGAAGAAACAGGGGGTTTTGGCTACACCTTC.

Many counts were recorded for this clonotype. The J gene is TRBJ1-2, the V gene TRBV30; 7 bases are shared with TRBD1. The V gene end was trimmed by 1 base and the J gene end by 4 bases; junction bases not matched to a gene: 9. CDR1 GTSNPN and CDR2 SVGIG come from the germline V gene (reference sequence). The CDR3 runs to 15 residues. CDR3 region: CAWSGHRGGGYGYTF. In DNA form, the CDR3 reads TGTGCCTGGAGTGGACACAGGGGAGGGGGCTATGGCTACACCTTC.

This clonotype was seen repeatedly, ten times or more. The V and J genes are TRBV5-4 and TRBJ2-1, with 7 positions matching TRBD2. V shed 4 bases, J shed 7 bases, and the junction held 11 bases outside the gene matches. The CDR3 is 15 amino acids. Per the germline V gene, CDR1 is SGHNT and CDR2 is YYREEE (reference sequence). CDR3: CASSTSGIGGNEQFF. CDR3 in DNA: TGTGCCAGCAGCACGAGCGGGATCGGAGGGAATGAGCAGTTCTTC.

This clonotype was seen many times. CDR3 DNA: TGTGCCTGGAGTCCAGAGTGGGAAGGGCAGTTCTTC. It translates to CAWSPEWEGQFF. This chain connects TRBV30 to TRBJ2-1; no clear D. Germline CDR1 is GTSNPN and CDR2 is SVGIG (reference sequence). This CDR3 is 12 amino acids long. V was shortened by 2 bases and J by 12 bases, with 14 bases between the two germline ends.

Notes on this clonotype: This may stem from a read error, because a much larger clone lies one nucleotide away. V and J are TRBV27 and TRBJ1-1; the D is unclear. CDR1 and CDR2 (germline): MNHEY, SMNVEV (reference sequence). The CDR3 has 14 amino acids. CDR3 bases: TGTGCCAGCAGTCCCGTTTCAGGTTACACTGAAACTTTCTTT. Residues: CASSPVSGYTETFF.

This clonotype occurred a few times. The DNA for the CDR3 is TGTGCCAGCAGCCCAGGGACTAGCGGGAGTTACGTCGGGGAGCTGTTTTTT. It specifies CASSPGTSGSYVGELFF. The V call is TRBV13, the J call TRBJ2-2; 14 bases fit TRBD2. Trimming cost V 5 bases and J 7 bases; bases outside gene matches: 9. This CDR3 is built from 17 residues. In germline, CDR1 is PRHDT, CDR2 FYEKMQ (reference sequence). The whole variable domain, remainder taken from reference TRBV13 and TRBJ2-2, is AAGVIQSPRHLIKEKRETATLKCYPIPRHDTVYWYQQGPGQDPQFLISFYEKMQSDKGSIPDRFSAQQFSDYHSELNMSSLELGDSALYFCASSPGTSGSYVGELFFGEGSRLTVL.

In its sample, this clonotype was seen a few times. A read error may be the cause here, since a much bigger clone is one base away. The conserved final phenylalanine or tryptophan is absent from the CDR3, which likely points to a read error. The V and J genes are TRBV6-2 or TRBV6-3 and TRBJ2-7, with a possible D match to TRBD2 (5 bases). V was pared by 8 bases and J by 3 bases, with 14 bases between. Germline values: CDR1 MNHEY, CDR2 SVGEGT. This CDR3 is built from 13 residues. CDR3 in DNA: TGTGCCAGCGAGAGACACGCGGGCTACGAGCAGTACTCC. It codes for CASERHAGYEQYS.

The V call is TRBV29-1, the J call TRBJ1-1; 7 nucleotides agree with TRBD1. CDR1 is SQVTM, CDR2 ANQGSEA, per germline. The CDR3 is made up of 13 amino acids. J was trimmed by 6 bases and V by 7 bases; bases with no gene match: 11. The CDR3 DNA is TGCAGCGCCCGGACAGGCCCGGGCGCTGAAGCTTTCTTT. Translation: CSARTGPGAEAFF.

At least ten counts were recorded for this clonotype. This chain joins TRBV29-1 and TRBJ2-1; D unclear. The V gene's germline CDR1 is SQVTM and CDR2 ANQGSEA. This CDR3 is 11 amino acids long. The V end was cut by 4 bases, the J end by 8 bases, with 9 bases between. CDR3 region: CSVAELHEQFF. DNA of the CDR3: TGCAGCGTTGCGGAGCTCCATGAGCAGTTCTTC.

This clonotype was seen at least ten times. The rearrangement uses TRBV11-3 and TRBJ1-2; D possibly corresponds to TRBD1 (5 bases). Trimming cost V 6 bases and J 1 base, with 9 bases left between them. Germline V gene lookup returns CDR1 SGHNT and CDR2 YENEEA. This CDR3 comprises 13 residues. This chain's CDR3 is CASSPDSNYGYTF. The CDR3 DNA reads as TGTGCCAGCAGTCCCGACAGTAACTATGGCTACACCTTC.

There are many counts of this clonotype. The gene calls are TRBV3-1 and TRBJ2-7; perhaps D is TRBD1 or TRBD2 (5 bases each). Trimming shortened V by 1 base and J by 0 bases, and 10 bases separated the two germline ends. Germline V gene sequence: CDR1 LGHDT, CDR2 YNNKEL (reference sequence). This CDR3 contains 15 residues. In DNA form, the CDR3 reads TGTGCCAGCAGCCAAGCCGCAGGGAGCTCCTACGAGCAGTACTTC. Translated, it gives CASSQAAGSSYEQYF.

This clonotype was detected ten times or more. In DNA, the CDR3 is TGTGCCAGCAGTGAAAGGAGCTCTGGAAACACCATATATTTT. Residues: CASSERSSGNTIYF. The chain links TRBV2 to TRBJ1-3; D remains unclear. V was clipped by 2 bases and J by 0 bases, with 5 bases between them. Germline V lookup: CDR1 SNHLY, CDR2 FYNNEI. The CDR3 is made up of 14 amino acids.

This clonotype was counted at least ten times. J is TRBJ1-1 and V is TRBV2; weak D call: TRBD1 (6 bases). The germline V gene has CDR1 SNHLY and CDR2 FYNNEI. V was clipped by 0 bases and J by 4 bases, with 12 bases between them. CDR3 length: 15 residues. CDR3 protein: CASSEARRGVTEAFF. CDR3 bases: TGTGCCAGCAGTGAAGCGCGAAGGGGGGTCACTGAAGCTTTCTTT.

The sample holds many counts of this clonotype. The CDR3 DNA is TGTGCCAGCACCCCGGACAGGAGTCTTGGCTACACCTTC. Protein: CASTPDRSLGYTF. The rearrangement joins TRBV6-2 or TRBV6-3 to TRBJ1-2; 7 positions agree with TRBD1. V was pared by 7 bases and J by 7 bases, with 9 bases of the junction left unmatched. The CDR3 covers 13 residues. Germline lookup yields CDR1 MNHEY and CDR2 SVGEGT.

The chain recombines TRBV11-2 with TRBJ2-5, with D possibly TRBD2 on 6 matching bases. The CDR3 is 14 amino acids. Germline CDR1 is SGHAT and CDR2 is FQNNGV. Trimming stripped 5 bases from V and 7 bases from J, with 17 bases between. The CDR3 reads CASSPKDGAGTQYF. CDR3 DNA: TGTGCCAGCAGCCCTAAAGACGGAGCGGGGACCCAGTACTTC.

The DNA of the CDR3 is TGTGCCAGCAGGATGGGGCGGAGGGCCTACAATGAGCAGTTCTTC. It specifies CASRMGRRAYNEQFF. The chain is built from TRBV12-3 or TRBV12-4 and TRBJ2-1; tentative D call: TRBD2 (6 bases). CDR3 length: 15 residues. V was cut by 6 bases and J by 2 bases, with 14 bases left in between.

This clonotype has a count of ten or more. The chain uses TRBV11-2 and TRBJ2-3; 7 bases are a match to TRBD2. The germline V gene has CDR1 SGHAT and CDR2 FQNNGV. CDR3 size: 15 residues. V lost 4 bases and J lost 5; bases outside the gene matches: 9. DNA for the CDR3: TGTGCCAGCAGCTCGGGGGTAGCGGGCTTAGATACGCAGTATTTT. Translating it yields CASSSGVAGLDTQYF.

This clonotype came up many times. The genes are TRBV19 and TRBJ1-2; 8 nucleotides line up with TRBD1. The V segment lost 7 bases and the J segment 2 bases; nucleotides outside the gene matches: 6. This CDR3 is 14 amino acids long. Germline values: CDR1 LNHDA, CDR2 SQIVND (reference sequence). The CDR3 DNA sequence: TGTGCCAGTACCCGTCAGGGGGCCAACTATGGCTACACCTTC. Translating it yields CASTRQGANYGYTF.

This clonotype was found many times. V is TRBV28 and J is TRBJ1-4; the D is unclear. The V end was cut by 6 bases, the J end by 8 bases, with 16 bases between. There are 14 residues in the CDR3. Germline-derived CDR1 and CDR2 are MDHEN and SYDVKM. The CDR3 sequence: CASSRQALREKLFF. The DNA for the CDR3 is TGTGCCAGCAGCCGTCAGGCTCTGCGCGAAAAACTGTTTTTT.

To note about this clonotype: A far larger clone differs by one base, so this is likely a read error. J is TRBJ1-1 and V is TRBV6-1; tentatively, D is TRBD1 (5 bases). CDR3 size: 16 residues. Germline loops: CDR1 MNHNS, CDR2 SASEGT. V lost 4 bases to trimming and J lost 0 bases, with 15 bases between them. The DNA of the CDR3 is TGTGCCAGCAGTGCTTATGAACAGGTCATGAACACTGAAGCTTTCTTT. It codes for CASSAYEQVMNTEAFF.

In this sample, this clonotype turned up many times. This sequence joins TRBV20-1 and TRBJ1-6; no definite D call. The germline V and J ends were trimmed by 1 base and 9 bases, with 7 bases remaining between them. CDR1 and CDR2 from the germline V gene are DFQATT and SNEGSKA (reference sequence). The CDR3 has 12 amino acids. The CDR3 sequence is CSARGTGSPLHF. Written as DNA, the CDR3 is TGCAGTGCTAGAGGAACGGGTTCACCCCTCCACTTT.

This clonotype was picked up many times. The rearrangement joins TRBV18 to TRBJ2-1; TRBD2 matches 11 bases. Germline V gene data show CDR1 as KGHSH and CDR2 as LQKENI. J lost 5 bases, V lost 3 bases, and 9 bases had no gene match. The CDR3 extends over 17 amino acids. Here the CDR3 DNA reads TGTGCCAGCTCACCCCGCCCCACTAGCGGGGGAGACAATGAGCAGTTCTTC. Translated, it gives CASSPRPTSGGDNEQFF.